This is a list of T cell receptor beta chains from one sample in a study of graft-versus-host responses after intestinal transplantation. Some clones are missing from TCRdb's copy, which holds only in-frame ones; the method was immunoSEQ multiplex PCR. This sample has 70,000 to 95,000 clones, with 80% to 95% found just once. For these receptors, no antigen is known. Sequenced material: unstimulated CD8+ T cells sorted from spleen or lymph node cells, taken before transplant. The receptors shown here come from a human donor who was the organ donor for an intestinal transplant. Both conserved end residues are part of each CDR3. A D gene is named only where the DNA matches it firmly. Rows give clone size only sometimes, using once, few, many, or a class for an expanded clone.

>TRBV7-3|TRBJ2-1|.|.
TGTGCCAGCAGCTTAGGAGGGTCCCTTGACAATGAGCAGTTCTTC
CASSLGGSLDNEQFF
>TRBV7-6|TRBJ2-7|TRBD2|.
TGTGCCAGCAGCTTAGGGGCTAGCGGGAGAATCCACGAGCAGTACTTC
CASSLGASGRIHEQYF
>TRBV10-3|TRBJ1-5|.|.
TGTGCCACCCCGATCAGGGCCCCCCAGCCCCAGCATTTT
CATPIRAPQPQHF
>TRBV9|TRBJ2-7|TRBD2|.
TGTGCCAGCAGCCCTAGCGGAGCCTGGAACCACGAGCAGTACTTC
CASSPSGAWNHEQYF
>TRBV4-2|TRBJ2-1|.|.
TGTGCCAGCAGCCAAGTATTTAGCTCCTACAATGAGCAGTTCTTC
CASSQVFSSYNEQFF
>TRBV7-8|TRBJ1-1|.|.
TGTGCCAGCAGCAGGACAGTCATGAACACTGAAGCTTTCTTT
CASSRTVMNTEAFF
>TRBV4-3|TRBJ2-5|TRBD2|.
TGCGCCAGCAGCCCCGGGACTAGGGGAGAGACCCAGTACTTC
CASSPGTRGETQYF
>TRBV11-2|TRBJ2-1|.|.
TGTGCCAGCACAGACTACGACAATGAGCAGTTCTTC
CASTDYDNEQFF
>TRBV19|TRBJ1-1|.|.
TGTGCCAGTAGTACCTCGGGGGGCACTGAAGCTTTCTTT
CASSTSGGTEAFF
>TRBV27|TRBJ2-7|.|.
TGTGCCAGCAAGGGGGGGCACGACAGCTACGAGCAGTACTTC
CASKGGHDSYEQYF
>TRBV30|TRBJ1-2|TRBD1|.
TGTGCCTGGAGTGCGGGGACAGGGGGAGGCTACACCTTC
CAWSAGTGGGYTF
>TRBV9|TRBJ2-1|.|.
TGTGCCAGCAGCGACCCAACGGCGGGGTACAATGAGCAGTTCTTC
CASSDPTAGYNEQFF
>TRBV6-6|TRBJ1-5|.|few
TGTGCCAGCAGTTACTCGTCAGGAGAGCGGGATCAGCCCCAGCATTTT
CASSYSSGERDQPQHF
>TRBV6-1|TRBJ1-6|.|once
TGTGCCAGCAGTGACGGGTCCTATAATTCACCCCTCCACTTT
CASSDGSYNSPLHF
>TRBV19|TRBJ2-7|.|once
TGTGCCAGTAGTATGGGCAGGTCAAACGAGCAGTACTTC
CASSMGRSNEQYF
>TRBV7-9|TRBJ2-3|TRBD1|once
TGTGCCAGCACTCGAAAAGGGACAGGGAGCACAGATACGCAGTATTTT
CASTRKGTGSTDTQYF
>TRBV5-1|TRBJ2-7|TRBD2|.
TGCGCCAGCAGCTTGGAAATTGGAGCGGGAGTAGCTGGCGAGCAGTACTTC
CASSLEIGAGVAGEQYF
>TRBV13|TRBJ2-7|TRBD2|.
TGTGCCAGCAGCCTACTAGCGGGGACTCACTACGAGCAGTACTTC
CASSLLAGTHYEQYF
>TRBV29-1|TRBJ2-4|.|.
TGCAGCGTCAACACCGGGGAAAACATTCAGTACTTC
CSVNTGENIQYF
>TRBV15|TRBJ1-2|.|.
TGTGCCACCAGCAGAGATTCAGGGTTCTATGGCTACACCTTC
CATSRDSGFYGYTF
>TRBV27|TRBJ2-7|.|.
TGTGCCAGCAGAACAGGGCACGAGCAGTACTTC
CASRTGHEQYF
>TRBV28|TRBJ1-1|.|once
TGTGCCAGCAGTCCCCTCCTCGCCGGGAACACTGAAGCTTTCTTT
CASSPLLAGNTEAFF
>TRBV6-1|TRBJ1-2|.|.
TGTGCCAGCAGTGAATGGAGGGAAAATGGCTACACCTTC
CASSEWRENGYTF
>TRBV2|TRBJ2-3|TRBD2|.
TGTGCCAGCAGTGAACTGGGACTAGATTCGACAGATACGCAGTATTTT
CASSELGLDSTDTQYF
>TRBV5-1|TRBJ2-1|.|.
TGCGCCAGCAGCCCCAAGGGGCGGAACGGTGAGCAGTTCTTC
CASSPKGRNGEQFF
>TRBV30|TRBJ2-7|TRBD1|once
TGTGCCTGGACTACAGGGGGCGAGCAGTACTTC
CAWTTGGEQYF
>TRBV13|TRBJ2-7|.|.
TGTGCCAGCAGCTTAGGGGGGCCTGCCTACGAGCAGTACTTC
CASSLGGPAYEQYF
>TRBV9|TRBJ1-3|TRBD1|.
TGTGCCAGCAGCGTAGCGGGACAGGGAATGTGGAACACCATATATTTT
CASSVAGQGMWNTIYF
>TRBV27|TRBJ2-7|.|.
TGTGCCAGCAGTTTTCGGGGCTACGAGCAGTACTTC
CASSFRGYEQYF
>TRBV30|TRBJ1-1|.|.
TGTGCCTGGGAGGGGGACGCTCATAACACTGAAGCTTTCTTT
CAWEGDAHNTEAFF
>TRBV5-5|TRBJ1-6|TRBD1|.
TGTGCCAGCAGGTGGGACAGCTCCGATTCACCCCTCCACTTT
CASRWDSSDSPLHF
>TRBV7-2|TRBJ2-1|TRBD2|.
TGTGCCAGCAGCTTAGTGCAGGCGGGGGGGGTTAGCTCCTACAATGAGCAGTTCTTC
CASSLVQAGGVSSYNEQFF
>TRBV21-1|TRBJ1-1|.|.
TGTGCCAGCAGCAAAGGGACGGGAGTATGCGCTGAAGCTTTCTTT
CASSKGTGVCAEAFF
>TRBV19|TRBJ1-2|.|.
TGTGCCAGTAGTATAGGGCAGATCTACACCTTC
CASSIGQIYTF
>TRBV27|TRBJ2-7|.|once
TGTGCCAGCAGCCCCTCTTCGGGGGAAAGCTCCTACGAGCAGTACTTC
CASSPSSGESSYEQYF
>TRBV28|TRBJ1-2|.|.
TGTGCCAGCAGCAAGGGGGAGTACCGAGCCTCTAACTATGGCTACACCTTC
CASSKGEYRASNYGYTF
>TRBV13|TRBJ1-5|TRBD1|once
TGTGCCAGCAGCATAAGACAGGGCGTCAATCAGCCCCAGCATTTT
CASSIRQGVNQPQHF
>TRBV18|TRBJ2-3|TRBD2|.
TGTGCCAGCTCACCACAAGCGGGAGGTAGGACAGATACGCAGTATTTT
CASSPQAGGRTDTQYF
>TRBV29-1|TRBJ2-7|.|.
TGCAGCGTTGAATCAGGGGACTCCTACGAGCAGTACTTC
CSVESGDSYEQYF
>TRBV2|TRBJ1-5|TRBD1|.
TGTGCCAGCAGTGGGTTAGGGGGCGGTCAGCCCCAGCATTTT
CASSGLGGGQPQHF
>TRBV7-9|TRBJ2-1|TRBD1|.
TGTGCCAGCAGCTTAGCCCGGGACAGGGGGTCCTACAATGAGCAGTTCTTC
CASSLARDRGSYNEQFF